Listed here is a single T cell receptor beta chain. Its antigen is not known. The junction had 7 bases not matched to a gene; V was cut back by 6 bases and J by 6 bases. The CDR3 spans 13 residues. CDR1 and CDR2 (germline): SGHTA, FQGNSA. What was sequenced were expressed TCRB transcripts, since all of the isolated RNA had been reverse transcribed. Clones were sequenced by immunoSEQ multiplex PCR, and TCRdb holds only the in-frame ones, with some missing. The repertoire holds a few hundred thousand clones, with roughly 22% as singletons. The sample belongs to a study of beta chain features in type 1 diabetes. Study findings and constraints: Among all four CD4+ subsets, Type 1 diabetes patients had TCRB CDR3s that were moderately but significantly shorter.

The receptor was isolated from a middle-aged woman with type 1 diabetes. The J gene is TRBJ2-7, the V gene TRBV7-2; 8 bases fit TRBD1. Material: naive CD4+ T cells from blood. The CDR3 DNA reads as TGTGCCAGCAGGGGGGCGACAGGGGCCGAGCAGTACTTC. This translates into CASRGATGAEQYF.